The 3 T cell receptor beta chains below all came from one sample that was sequenced in a study of cytomegalovirus exposure and HLA in healthy donors. 13 Jbeta primers and 60 Vbeta primers were used for the PCR. The data were produced by immunoSEQ multiplex PCR, yet TCRdb's version contains in-frame clones alone and is incomplete. The table lists 200,000 or so clones, approximately 83% of them singletons. The sample was PBMCs. These TCRs come from a boy aged 2 to 10 in good health and CMV-seronegative.

The chain is built from TRBV7-2 and TRBJ1-1; TRBD1 matches at 8 bases. This CDR3 spans 12 amino acids. Trimming removed 3 bases from V and 10 bases from J; junction bases left unmatched: 4. CDR1 and CDR2 (germline): SGHTA, FQGNSA. The CDR3 nucleotides are TGTGCCAGCAGCTTCACAGGGGGTGTAGCTTTCTTT. This encodes CASSFTGGVAFF.

This chain links TRBV5-4 with TRBJ2-5; TRBD1 is a possible D gene (5 bases). The CDR3 is made up of 14 amino acids. Trimming left V 0 bases short and J 4 bases short, with 10 bases between. Germline CDR1 SGHNT, CDR2 YYREEE (reference sequence). The DNA of the CDR3 is TGTGCCAGCAGCTTGGGCATCAGGGTAGAGACCCAGTACTTC. Its translation: CASSLGIRVETQYF.

The chain couples TRBV19 to TRBJ1-2; TRBD1 matches 7 bases. This CDR3 comprises 13 residues. Germline lookup yields CDR1 LNHDA and CDR2 SQIVND (reference sequence). Trimming took 9 bases from V and 2 from J; bases not matched to a gene: 6. The CDR3 DNA reads as TGTGCCAGCCGACAGGGTAAGAACTATGGCTACACCTTC. This encodes CASRQGKNYGYTF.